The rows below give T cell receptor beta chains drawn from one sample of a study of cytomegalovirus exposure and HLA in healthy donors. Clones were sequenced by immunoSEQ multiplex PCR, and TCRdb holds only the in-frame ones, with some missing. Of 150,000 or so clones detected, 70% to 80% appear once; the ten largest clones hold 9.7%. Sequences were obtained from PBMCs. These receptors all come from a man aged 18-30 years in good health and CMV-seropositive. Both conserved end residues are part of each CDR3. A clone size is listed for some rows: how often the clone was seen (once, few, many), or a class if it is expanded.

len: 17
j_gene: TRBJ1-2
v_gene: TRBV28
abundance: -
CDR3aa: CASSSVSRVKPLGGYTF

len: 17
j_gene: TRBJ2-1
v_gene: TRBV4-2
abundance: once
CDR3aa: CASSQGTSGGLHNEQFF

len: 11
j_gene: TRBJ1-1
v_gene: TRBV7-6
abundance: -
CDR3aa: CASSNQGVAFF

len: 15
j_gene: TRBJ1-1
v_gene: TRBV6-1
abundance: once
CDR3aa: CASAPQTGGWTEAFF

len: 15
j_gene: TRBJ2-7
v_gene: TRBV29-1
abundance: few
CDR3aa: CSVAGGDRASYEQYF

len: 13
j_gene: TRBJ2-7
v_gene: TRBV19
abundance: once
CDR3aa: CASSMGQHYEQYF

len: 16
j_gene: TRBJ1-5
v_gene: TRBV7-6
abundance: -
CDR3aa: CASSAQTDDSNQPQHF

len: 13
j_gene: TRBJ2-1
v_gene: TRBV19
abundance: -
CDR3aa: CASSTRVYNEQFF

len: 12
j_gene: TRBJ1-1
v_gene: TRBV28
abundance: -
CDR3aa: CASSLSGTEAFF

len: 15
j_gene: TRBJ2-7
v_gene: TRBV28
abundance: -
CDR3aa: CATPPTRTGGYEQYF

len: 11
j_gene: TRBJ2-7
v_gene: TRBV2
abundance: -
CDR3aa: CASSVGYEQYF

len: 14
j_gene: TRBJ2-5
v_gene: TRBV15
abundance: -
CDR3aa: CATSRAGSRETQYF

len: 14
j_gene: TRBJ1-2
v_gene: TRBV7-3
abundance: few
CDR3aa: CASSPGQGAYGYTF

len: 15
j_gene: TRBJ1-4
v_gene: TRBV28
abundance: -
CDR3aa: CASSYPRGGDEKLFF

len: 15
j_gene: TRBJ1-4
v_gene: TRBV4-1
abundance: -
CDR3aa: CASSQDTTGNEKLFF

len: 15
j_gene: TRBJ2-1
v_gene: TRBV2
abundance: few
CDR3aa: CASRRVGGRLDEQFF

len: 13
j_gene: TRBJ2-5
v_gene: TRBV11-2
abundance: -
CDR3aa: CASSSKTEETQYF